This is a list of T cell receptor beta chains from one sample in a study of T cell responses to AZD1222 COVID-19 vaccine. Sequencing was performed with immunoSEQ multiplex PCR; in TCRdb, only in-frame clones are kept and a portion is missing. The repertoire holds more than 150,000 clones, with about 93% as singletons. The material was peripheral blood, obtained on day 0 of AZD1222 vaccination. Source of these receptors: an adult in good health. Each CDR3 is given with its conserved first and last residue. The order of the fields is J gene, V gene, D gene, clone size, CDR3 protein, CDR3 DNA. A D gene is named only where the DNA matches it firmly. Only part of the rows carry a size: once, few, many, or a class if the clone is expanded.

TRBJ2-7	TRBV27	NA	NA	CASSPIAPGTLTYYEQYF	TGTGCCAGCAGCCCCATCGCCCCCGGGACCCTAACCTACTACGAGCAGTACTTC
TRBJ2-3	TRBV6-1	NA	NA	CASSEYRVSTDTQYF	TGTGCCAGCAGTGAATATCGGGTTAGCACAGATACGCAGTATTTT
TRBJ2-7	TRBV4-2	TRBD2	once	CASSPTTSGSYEQYF	TGTGCCAGCAGCCCAACCACTAGCGGGTCCTACGAGCAGTACTTC
TRBJ2-7	TRBV20-1	NA	NA	CSASFGEVGYEQYF	TGCAGTGCTAGTTTCGGGGAGGTCGGCTACGAGCAGTACTTC
TRBJ2-1	TRBV15	TRBD2	NA	CATSPRASGVHEQFF	TGTGCCACCAGCCCAAGGGCTAGCGGGGTCCATGAGCAGTTCTTC
TRBJ2-7	TRBV3-1/TRBV3-2	NA	NA	CASSQESWLRPYEQYF	TGTGCCAGCAGCCAAGAATCGTGGCTCCGCCCCTACGAGCAGTACTTC
TRBJ1-2	TRBV25-1	NA	NA	CASSGLGGYTF	TGTGCCAGCAGTGGACTGGGGGGCTACACCTTC
TRBJ1-1	TRBV27	NA	NA	CASSLVGLNTEAFF	TGTGCCAGCAGTTTAGTGGGGTTGAACACTGAAGCTTTCTTT
TRBJ2-7	TRBV27	NA	NA	CASSSPPTGRSHEQYF	TGTGCCAGCAGTTCCCCTCCGACAGGCCGGAGTCACGAGCAGTACTTC
TRBJ2-2	TRBV2	NA	once	CASSGEHTGELFF	TGTGCCAGCAGTGGGGAGCACACCGGGGAGCTGTTTTTT
TRBJ1-4	TRBV5-5	NA	NA	CASSLGVRRGEKLFF	TGTGCCAGCAGCTTGGGAGTCCGGAGAGGTGAAAAACTGTTTTTT
TRBJ2-2	TRBV10-1	NA	few	CASRLTLNTGELFF	TGCGCCAGCAGGTTGACACTGAACACCGGGGAGCTGTTTTTT
TRBJ1-4	TRBV5-5	NA	NA	CASSSTTRGEKLFF	TGTGCCAGCAGCTCTACTACTCGCGGGGAAAAACTGTTTTTT
TRBJ2-1	TRBV28	TRBD2	few	CASRGEGLYNEQFF	TGTGCCAGCAGAGGGGAGGGCCTTTACAATGAGCAGTTCTTC
TRBJ1-1	TRBV6-5	NA	NA	CASSMDSMNTEAFF	TGTGCCAGCAGCATGGACAGCATGAACACTGAAGCTTTCTTT
TRBJ2-7	TRBV29-1	NA	NA	CSVVGGSYEQYF	TGCAGCGTCGTCGGTGGGTCCTACGAGCAGTACTTC
TRBJ1-3	TRBV11-2	NA	NA	CASSSLSGKVRGNTIYF	TGTGCCAGCAGCTCCCTCTCCGGGAAAGTACGCGGAAACACCATATATTTT
TRBJ1-1	TRBV11-2	NA	NA	CASSLNGRSGTEAFF	TGTGCCAGCAGCTTGAATGGCCGGAGCGGAACTGAAGCTTTCTTT
TRBJ1-4	TRBV5-6	NA	NA	CASSLSLNRAASNEKLFF	TGTGCCAGCAGCTTGTCTCTGAACAGGGCAGCGTCTAATGAAAAACTGTTTTTT
TRBJ2-1	TRBV14	NA	NA	CASSPLGAYNEQFF	TGTGCCAGCAGCCCGCTTGGGGCTTACAATGAGCAGTTCTTC
TRBJ1-5	TRBV3-1/TRBV3-2	NA	NA	CASSGTSNQPQHF	TGTGCCAGCAGCGGGACTTCCAATCAGCCCCAGCATTTT
TRBJ1-5	TRBV5-1	TRBD1	NA	CASSLGQGGNQPQHF	TGCGCCAGCAGCCTGGGACAGGGAGGCAATCAGCCCCAGCATTTT
TRBJ2-7	TRBV10-3	NA	NA	CAISETYEQYF	TGTGCCATCAGCGAAACCTACGAGCAGTACTTC
TRBJ2-1	TRBV4-1	NA	NA	CASSQVGPGNEQFF	TGCGCCAGCAGCCAAGTCGGTCCGGGGAATGAGCAGTTCTTC
TRBJ2-1	TRBV5-5	NA	once	CASSSTSSGLASFNEQFF	TGTGCCAGCAGCTCAACATCATCGGGGCTAGCGAGTTTCAATGAGCAGTTCTTC
TRBJ1-1	TRBV5-1	NA	NA	CASSLGGDPREAFF	TGCGCCAGCAGCTTGGGCGGGGACCCAAGAGAAGCTTTCTTT
TRBJ1-1	TRBV7-9	NA	NA	CASSPLTGRMNTEAFF	TGTGCCAGCAGCCCTCTGACAGGCCGCATGAACACTGAAGCTTTCTTT
TRBJ2-1	TRBV7-9	NA	NA	CASSLPWSNEQFF	TGTGCCAGCAGCTTGCCCTGGAGCAATGAGCAGTTCTTC
TRBJ1-3	TRBV27	NA	NA	CASSFSGNSGNTIYF	TGTGCCAGCAGTTTTTCGGGCAACTCTGGAAACACCATATATTTT
TRBJ1-2	TRBV2	NA	NA	CARLSNYGYTF	TGTGCCCGGCTTTCTAACTATGGCTACACCTTC
TRBJ2-1	TRBV6-2/TRBV6-3	TRBD2	NA	CASSYSIAGGHEQFF	TGTGCCAGCAGTTACTCGATAGCGGGAGGTCATGAGCAGTTCTTC
TRBJ2-5	TRBV5-1	NA	NA	CASSLGLQETQYF	TGCGCCAGCAGCTTGGGACTCCAAGAGACCCAGTACTTC
TRBJ1-5	TRBV2	TRBD1	NA	CASSEGRQGTQPQHF	TGTGCCAGCAGTGAAGGGCGACAGGGCACCCAGCCCCAGCATTTT
TRBJ2-2	TRBV19	TRBD1	NA	CASTRTGAKTGELFF	TGTGCCAGTACCCGGACAGGGGCGAAGACCGGGGAGCTGTTTTTT
TRBJ1-1	TRBV28	NA	NA	CASSFIRGSEAFF	TGTGCCAGCAGTTTCATCAGGGGCTCTGAAGCTTTCTTT
TRBJ2-1	TRBV14	NA	NA	CASSQVLDAKSGQFF	TGTGCCAGCAGCCAAGTTCTAGACGCTAAGTCAGGGCAGTTCTTC
TRBJ1-3	TRBV5-1	NA	NA	CASSLGTLGNTIYF	TGCGCCAGCAGCTTGGGGACTCTTGGAAACACCATATATTTT
TRBJ1-3	TRBV6-6	NA	once	CASSYGTGSSGNTIYF	TGTGCCAGCAGTTACGGTACAGGGTCCTCTGGAAACACCATATATTTT
TRBJ2-2	TRBV11-2	TRBD2	NA	CASSFTGREPYSFTGELFF	TGTGCCAGCAGCTTTACTGGGCGGGAGCCCTATTCCTTCACCGGGGAGCTGTTTTTT
TRBJ2-3	TRBV4-2	TRBD2	few	CASSQEAGGPDTQYF	TGTGCCAGCAGCCAAGAGGCGGGAGGCCCAGATACGCAGTATTTT
TRBJ1-1	TRBV28	NA	NA	CASRVYTEAFF	TGTGCCAGCAGGGTGTACACTGAAGCTTTCTTT
TRBJ2-5	TRBV2	NA	NA	CASILLTGRETQYF	TGTGCCAGCATTCTACTAACAGGGCGAGAGACCCAGTACTTC
TRBJ1-1	TRBV29-1	NA	NA	CSVIVGMGLSEAFF	TGCAGCGTTATTGTAGGGATGGGGTTGAGTGAAGCTTTCTTT
TRBJ2-2	TRBV12-5	TRBD2	few	CASALVGGSYTGELFF	TGTGCTAGTGCCCTGGTTGGCGGGAGTTACACCGGGGAGCTGTTTTTT
TRBJ1-2	TRBV12-3/TRBV12-4	NA	once	CASSSSYGYTF	TGTGCCAGCAGCTCATCCTATGGCTACACCTTC
TRBJ1-1	TRBV29-1	NA	NA	CSVGAQKGRSTEAFF	TGCAGCGTTGGAGCGCAAAAAGGAAGGTCCACTGAAGCTTTCTTT
TRBJ1-1	TRBV18	NA	NA	CASSLEGRGAFF	TGTGCCAGCTCACTTGAGGGGAGGGGAGCTTTCTTT
TRBJ2-1	TRBV19	NA	NA	CASSIYSGSAVEQFF	TGTGCCAGTAGTATTTACTCGGGATCCGCGGTGGAGCAGTTCTTC
TRBJ1-6	TRBV2	NA	NA	CASTLEGGRSSSPLHF	TGTGCCAGCACCCTTGAAGGCGGCAGGTCGAGTTCACCCCTCCACTTT
TRBJ2-4	TRBV25-1	NA	NA	CASSGGNLAKNIQYF	TGTGCCAGCAGTGGGGGGAATTTAGCCAAAAACATTCAGTACTTC
TRBJ1-1	TRBV3-1/TRBV3-2	NA	NA	CASSRTGGTEAFF	TGTGCCAGCAGCCGAACGGGGGGGACTGAAGCTTTCTTT
TRBJ1-5	TRBV28	NA	NA	CASSLGGTGQPQHF	TGTGCCAGCAGTTTAGGTGGTACAGGCCAGCCCCAGCATTTT
TRBJ1-2	TRBV7-8	NA	NA	CASSLGEGGNYGYTF	TGTGCCAGCAGCTTAGGCGAGGGAGGGAACTATGGCTACACCTTC
TRBJ1-1	TRBV3-1/TRBV3-2	TRBD1	NA	CASTQQGVLEAFF	TGTGCCAGCACCCAACAGGGGGTCCTTGAAGCTTTCTTT
TRBJ1-5	TRBV3-1/TRBV3-2	NA	once	CASSQVNQPQHF	TGTGCCAGCAGCCAAGTTAATCAGCCCCAGCATTTT